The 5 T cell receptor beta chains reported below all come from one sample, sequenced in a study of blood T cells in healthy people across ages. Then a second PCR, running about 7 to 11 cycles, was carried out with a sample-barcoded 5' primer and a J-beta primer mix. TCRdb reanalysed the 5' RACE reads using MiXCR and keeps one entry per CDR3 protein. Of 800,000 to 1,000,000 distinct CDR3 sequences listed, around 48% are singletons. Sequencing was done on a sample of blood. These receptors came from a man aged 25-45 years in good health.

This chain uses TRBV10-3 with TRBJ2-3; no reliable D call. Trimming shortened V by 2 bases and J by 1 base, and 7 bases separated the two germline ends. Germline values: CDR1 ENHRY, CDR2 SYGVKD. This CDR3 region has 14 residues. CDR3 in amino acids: CAISEEVRTDTQYF. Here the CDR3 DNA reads TGTGCCATCAGTGAGGAAGTACGCACAGATACGCAGTATTTT.

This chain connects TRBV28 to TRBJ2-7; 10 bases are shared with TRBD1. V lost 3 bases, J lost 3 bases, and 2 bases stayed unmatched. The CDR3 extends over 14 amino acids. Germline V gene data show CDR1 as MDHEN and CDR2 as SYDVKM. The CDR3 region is CASSFWDRGYEQYF. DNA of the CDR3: TGTGCCAGCAGTTTTTGGGACAGGGGCTACGAGCAGTACTTC.

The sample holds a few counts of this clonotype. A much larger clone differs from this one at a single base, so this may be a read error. DNA of the CDR3: TGCGGTGCTAGCCAACAAGGAGAGACCCAGTACTTC. This translates into CGASQQGETQYF. V and J are TRBV20-1 and TRBJ2-5; maybe TRBD2 (5 bases). CDR3 size: 12 residues. CDR1 DFQATT and CDR2 SNEGSKA come from the germline V gene (reference sequence).

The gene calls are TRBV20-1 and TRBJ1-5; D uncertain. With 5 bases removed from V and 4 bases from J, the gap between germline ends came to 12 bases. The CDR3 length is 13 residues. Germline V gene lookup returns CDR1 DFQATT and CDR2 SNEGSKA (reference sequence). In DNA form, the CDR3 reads TGCAGTGCTCACCGGGAGTTTAATCAGCCCCAGCATTTT. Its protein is CSAHREFNQPQHF.

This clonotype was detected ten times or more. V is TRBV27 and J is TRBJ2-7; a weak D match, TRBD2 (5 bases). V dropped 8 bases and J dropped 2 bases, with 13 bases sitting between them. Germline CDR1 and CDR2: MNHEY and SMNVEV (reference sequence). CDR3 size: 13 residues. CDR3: CASGIDGAYEQYF. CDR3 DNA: TGTGCCAGCGGAATAGACGGGGCCTACGAGCAGTACTTC.